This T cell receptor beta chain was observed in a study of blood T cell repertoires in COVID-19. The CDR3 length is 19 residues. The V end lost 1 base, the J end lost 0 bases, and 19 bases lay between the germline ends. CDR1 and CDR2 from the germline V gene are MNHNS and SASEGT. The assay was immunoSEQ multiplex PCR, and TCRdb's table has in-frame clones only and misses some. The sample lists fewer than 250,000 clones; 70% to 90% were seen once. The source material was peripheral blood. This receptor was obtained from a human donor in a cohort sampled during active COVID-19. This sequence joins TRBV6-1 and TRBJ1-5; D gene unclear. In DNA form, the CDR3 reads TGTGCCAGCAGTGAAGTTAGGATAAGCGGGCTTTATAGCAATCAGCCCCAGCATTTT. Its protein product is CASSEVRISGLYSNQPQHF.